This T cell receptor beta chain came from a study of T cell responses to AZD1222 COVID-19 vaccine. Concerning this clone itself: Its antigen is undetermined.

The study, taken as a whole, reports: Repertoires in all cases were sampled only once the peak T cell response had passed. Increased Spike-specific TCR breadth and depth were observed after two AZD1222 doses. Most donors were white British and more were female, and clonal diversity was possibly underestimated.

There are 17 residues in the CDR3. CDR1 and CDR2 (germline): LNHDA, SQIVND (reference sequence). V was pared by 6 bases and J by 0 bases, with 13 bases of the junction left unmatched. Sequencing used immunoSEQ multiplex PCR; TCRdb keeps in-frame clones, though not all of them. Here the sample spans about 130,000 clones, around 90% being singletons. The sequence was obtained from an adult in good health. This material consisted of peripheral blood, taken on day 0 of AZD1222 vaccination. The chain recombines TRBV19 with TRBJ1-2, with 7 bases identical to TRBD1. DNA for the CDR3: TGTGCCAGTAGAAGAGACAGGGCGTTTGGAACTAACTATGGCTACACCTTC. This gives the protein CASRRDRAFGTNYGYTF. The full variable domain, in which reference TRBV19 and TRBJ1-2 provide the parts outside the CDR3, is DGGITQSPKYLFRKEGQNVTLSCEQNLNHDAMYWYRQDPGQGLRLIYYSQIVNDFQKGDIAEGYSVSREKKESFPLTVTSAQKNPTAFYLCASRRDRAFGTNYGYTFGSGTRLTVV.